A single sample gave rise to the 14 T cell receptor beta chains below, sequenced in a study of shared clonotypes between healthy human individuals. Naive CD8 cells, CD45RO-negative and positively selected for CCR7, excluded terminally differentiated effector memory CD45RA+ cells. The method was immunoSEQ multiplex PCR; TCRdb's version includes in-frame clones alone and lacks a portion of them. The sample lists hundreds of thousands of clones; roughly 95% were seen once. Sequencing was done on a sample of naive CD8+ T cells sorted from blood. The receptors were sampled from a woman aged 25 to 39 in good health.

V and J are TRBV19 and TRBJ2-1; TRBD2 might be the D (5 bases). Trimming pared 4 bases from V and 0 bases from J, leaving 13 bases between. The CDR3 consists of 16 residues. Germline V gene data show CDR1 as LNHDA and CDR2 as SQIVND (reference sequence). The CDR3 nucleotides read TGTGCCAGTAGTACCCCGAGGGAGCCCTCCTACAATGAGCAGTTCTTC. Its translation is CASSTPREPSYNEQFF.

The chain recombines TRBV28 with TRBJ2-7; no clear D. The CDR3 has 14 residues. The germline V gene has CDR1 MDHEN and CDR2 SYDVKM. V gave up 10 bases and J gave up 7 bases, with 23 bases separating them. The CDR3 sequence: CAIPPSTLGLEQYF. CDR3 DNA sequence: TGTGCCATCCCGCCCTCTACCTTGGGTTTAGAGCAGTACTTC.

The J gene is TRBJ2-5, the V gene TRBV7-8; D possibly corresponds to TRBD2 (6 bases). Per germline, CDR1 SGHVS and CDR2 FQNEAQ. V was shortened by 1 base and J by 3 bases, with 24 bases between the two germline ends. This CDR3 has 19 residues. The CDR3 DNA reads TGTGCCAGCAGCTTAGTCCGCGGGACCACCGGTCAGGCAGAAGAGACCCAGTACTTC. Translating gives CASSLVRGTTGQAEETQYF.

The chain combines TRBV9 with TRBJ1-5; weak D call: TRBD1 (5 bases). The germline CDR1 and CDR2 sequences are SGDLS and YYNGEE. The CDR3 is made up of 15 amino acids. Trimming removed 3 bases at V and 6 bases at J, with 16 bases between. CDR3 residues: CASSAAWGFAQPQHF. The DNA of the CDR3 is TGTGCCAGCAGCGCAGCCTGGGGGTTTGCTCAGCCCCAGCATTTT. The full variable domain, its missing parts supplied by reference TRBV9 and TRBJ1-5, is DSGVTQTPKHLITATGQRVTLRCSPRSGDLSVYWYQQSLDQGLQFLIQYYNGEERAKGNILERFSAQQFPDLHSELNLSSLELGDSALYFCASSAAWGFAQPQHFGDGTRLSIL.

This chain links TRBV7-9 with TRBJ2-3; TRBD2 matches 11 bases. Looked up from germline, CDR1 is SEHNR and CDR2 is FQNEAQ (reference sequence). The CDR3 extends over 19 amino acids. Trimming removed 5 bases from V and 0 bases from J; junction bases left unmatched: 13. CDR3 DNA sequence: TGTGCCAGCAGCCCACCCGGGACTAGCGGAGGGGGTAGCACAGATACGCAGTATTTT. Translating it yields CASSPPGTSGGGSTDTQYF.

The V call is TRBV11-2, the J call TRBJ2-7; D remains ambiguous. This CDR3 is built from 12 residues. Germline V gene lookup returns CDR1 SGHAT and CDR2 FQNNGV. Trimming left V 0 bases short and J 7 bases short, with 7 bases between. The CDR3 coding sequence is TGTGCCAGCAGCTTAGAGGGGTGGGAGCAGTACTTC. Translating it yields CASSLEGWEQYF.

A word on this clone: The same CDR3 can be traced to other DNA sequences in this sample. The chain combines TRBV7-9 with TRBJ2-2; no clear D. This CDR3 contains 13 residues. The germline V and J ends were trimmed by 1 base and 5 bases, with 5 bases remaining between them. CDR1 is SEHNR and CDR2 is FQNEAQ in the germline V gene (reference sequence). CDR3 region: CASSLVETGELFF. Written as DNA, the CDR3 is TGTGCCAGCAGCTTAGTCGAAACCGGGGAGCTGTTTTTT.

The chain couples TRBV5-4 to TRBJ2-1; no firm D call. The ends were cut back, 0 bases at V and 8 bases at J, with 6 bases in the middle. Germline lookup yields CDR1 SGHNT and CDR2 YYREEE (reference sequence). This CDR3 has 12 residues. The DNA for the CDR3 is TGTGCCAGCAGCTTGGCGAACTATGAGCAGTTCTTC. The encoded protein is CASSLANYEQFF. Full variable domain (outside the CDR3, taken from reference TRBV5-4 and TRBJ2-1): ETGVTQSPTHLIKTRGQQVTLRCSSQSGHNTVSWYQQALGQGPQFIFQYYREEENGRGNFPPRFSGLQFPNYSSELNVNALELDDSALYLCASSLANYEQFFGPGTRLTVL.

This chain links TRBV28 with TRBJ2-7; D is perhaps TRBD1 or TRBD2 (5 bases each). Germline V lookup: CDR1 MDHEN, CDR2 SYDVKM. The CDR3 length is 13 residues. V lost 7 bases and J 3 bases, leaving 13 bases between the germline ends. The CDR3: CASNDSGDYEQYF. The CDR3 DNA follows: TGTGCCAGCAATGACAGCGGAGACTACGAGCAGTACTTC.

This sequence joins TRBV7-2 and TRBJ2-7; perhaps D is TRBD1 or TRBD2 (5 bases each). The CDR3 spans 19 residues. Trimming removed 2 bases from V and 0 bases from J, with 23 bases in between. CDR1 SGHTA and CDR2 FQGNSA come from the germline V gene. CDR3 in DNA: TGTGCCAGCAGCTTATACATTGGGGGTAAACAAGTCCCCTCCTACGAGCAGTACTTC. It is translated as CASSLYIGGKQVPSYEQYF.

The CDR3 loop reads CASSKDILAGVYEQFF. The CDR3 nucleotides read TGTGCCAGCAGCAAAGACATCCTAGCGGGAGTCTATGAGCAGTTCTTC. V and J are TRBV11-2 and TRBJ2-1; 10 bases are a match to TRBD2. In germline, CDR1 is SGHAT, CDR2 FQNNGV. This CDR3 spans 16 amino acids. J was trimmed by 8 bases and V by 5 bases; bases with no gene match: 12.

This chain connects TRBV5-6 to TRBJ2-1; TRBD2 is a possible D gene (6 bases). Looked up from germline, CDR1 is SGHDT and CDR2 is YYEEEE. V lost 4 bases, J lost 7 bases, and 12 bases lay in between. CDR3 length equals 13 residues. This CDR3 reads CASSGGLYNEQFF. For the CDR3, the DNA is TGTGCCAGCAGCGGGGGACTCTATAATGAGCAGTTCTTC.

This chain uses TRBV5-1 with TRBJ2-1; 13 bases are a match to TRBD2. CDR1 is SGHRS and CDR2 is YFSETQ in the germline V gene. This CDR3 contains 16 residues. Unmatched junction bases numbered 5, after V lost 2 bases and J lost 6 bases. The CDR3 sequence: CASSLRTSGRVNEQFF. The CDR3, as DNA: TGCGCCAGCAGCTTACGGACTAGCGGGAGAGTCAATGAGCAGTTCTTC.

The gene calls are TRBV27 and TRBJ2-7, with 9 positions matching TRBD2. CDR1 and CDR2 from the germline V gene are MNHEY and SMNVEV (reference sequence). Trimming took 2 bases from V and 6 from J; bases not matched to a gene: 11. There are 16 residues in the CDR3. CDR3 DNA: TGTGCCAGCAGTTTAGTATCCGGGACTAGCTCGGTCGAGCAGTACTTC. Amino acids: CASSLVSGTSSVEQYF.